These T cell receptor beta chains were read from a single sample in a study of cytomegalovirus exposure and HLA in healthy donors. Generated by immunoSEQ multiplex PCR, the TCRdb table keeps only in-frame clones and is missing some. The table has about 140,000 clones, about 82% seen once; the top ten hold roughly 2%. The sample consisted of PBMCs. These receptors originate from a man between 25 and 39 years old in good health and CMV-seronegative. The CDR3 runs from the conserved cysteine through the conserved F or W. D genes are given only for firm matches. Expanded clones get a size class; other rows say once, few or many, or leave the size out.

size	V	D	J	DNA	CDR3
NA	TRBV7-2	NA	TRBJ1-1	TGTGCCAGCAGCCCCCTCCCCTTGAACACTGAAGCTTTCTTT	CASSPLPLNTEAFF
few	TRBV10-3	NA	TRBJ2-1	TGTGCCATCAGGCGCGGGGATGTTTCCCCTACTCCCTACAATGAGCAGTTCTTC	CAIRRGDVSPTPYNEQFF
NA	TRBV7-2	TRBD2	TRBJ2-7	TGTGCCAGCAGCTTATCGTACCAGCGGGGAAACGAGCAGTACTTC	CASSLSYQRGNEQYF
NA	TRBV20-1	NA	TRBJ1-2	TGCAGGGCGGCGGGGAACTATGGCTACACCTTC	CRAAGNYGYTF
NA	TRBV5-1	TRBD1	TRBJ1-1	TGCGCCAGCAGCTTGGTTGGGACAGGGGGCGCGGGCACTGAAGCTTTCTTT	CASSLVGTGGAGTEAFF
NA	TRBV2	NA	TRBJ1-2	TGTGCCAGCAGTGAACCCTCTACCTCTTATGGCTACACCTTC	CASSEPSTSYGYTF
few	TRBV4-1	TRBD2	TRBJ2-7	TGCGCCAGCAGCCAAGACGTAACTAGCGGCTCCTACGAGCAGTACTTC	CASSQDVTSGSYEQYF
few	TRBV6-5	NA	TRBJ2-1	TGTGCCAGCAGTCTCCGGGCGGGGCTGGGGAATGAGCAGTTCTTC	CASSLRAGLGNEQFF
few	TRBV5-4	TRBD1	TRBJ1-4	TGTGCCAGCAGCACAGGGGTTGCTAATGAAAAACTGTTTTTT	CASSTGVANEKLFF
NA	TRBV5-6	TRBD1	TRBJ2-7	TGTGCCAGCAGCTGGACAGGGAGCTCCTACGAGCAGTACTTC	CASSWTGSSYEQYF
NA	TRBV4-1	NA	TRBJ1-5	TGCGCCAGCAGCCAAGAAACAGGGCGACAGCCCCAGCATTTT	CASSQETGRQPQHF
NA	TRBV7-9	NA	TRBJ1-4	TGTGCCAGCAGCCGACAGGTCGATAATGAAAAACTGTTTTTT	CASSRQVDNEKLFF
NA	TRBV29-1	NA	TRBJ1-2	TGCAGCGTTAGGGCAGGGGACCCTTATGGCTACACCTTC	CSVRAGDPYGYTF
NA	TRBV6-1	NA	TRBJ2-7	TGTGCCAGCAGTGAAGCTATCCGGGGCGAGCAGTACTTC	CASSEAIRGEQYF
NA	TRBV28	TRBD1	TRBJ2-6	TGTGCCACCCGACAGGGAGCCTCTGGGGCCAACGTCCTGACTTTC	CATRQGASGANVLTF
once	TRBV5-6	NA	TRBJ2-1	TGTGCCAGCAGCTCCCGCAATGAGCAGTTCTTC	CASSSRNEQFF
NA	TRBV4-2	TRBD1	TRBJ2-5	TGTGCCAGCAGCCAAGAATTTTGGGACAGGGAGGGGACCCAGTACTTC	CASSQEFWDREGTQYF
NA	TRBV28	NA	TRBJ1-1	TGTGCCAGCAGTCTAAGGGACTGGGCCACTGAAGCTTTCTTT	CASSLRDWATEAFF
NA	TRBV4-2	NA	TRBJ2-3	TGTGCCAGCAGCCAAGAGCGGGGTTATACGCAGTATTTT	CASSQERGYTQYF
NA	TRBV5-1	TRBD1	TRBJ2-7	TGCGCCAGCAGCCCCGGGACAGGGTTCTCCTACGAGCAGTACTTC	CASSPGTGFSYEQYF
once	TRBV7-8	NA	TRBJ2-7	TGTGCCAGCAGCTTACTCGTCGGCTACGAGCAGTACTTC	CASSLLVGYEQYF
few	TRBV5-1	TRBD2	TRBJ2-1	TGCGCCAGCAGCGGGGAGGGCGGATCATGGGGTGAGCAGTTCTTC	CASSGEGGSWGEQFF
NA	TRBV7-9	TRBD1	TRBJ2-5	TGTGCCAGCAGCTTGACAGGGCATGAGACCCAGTACTTC	CASSLTGHETQYF
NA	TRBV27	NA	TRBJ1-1	TGTGCCAGCAGTTTATTGGTGCAAGGGGGTCCCTTGAACACTGAAGCTTTCTTT	CASSLLVQGGPLNTEAFF
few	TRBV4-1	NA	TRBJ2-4	TGCGCCAGCAGCCAAGGGTCTGGGGGGGCGCATTCCAAAAACATTCAGTACTTC	CASSQGSGGAHSKNIQYF
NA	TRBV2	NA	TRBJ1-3	TGTGCCAGCCAGCGGAGGGCGCCTGGAAACACCATATATTTT	CASQRRAPGNTIYF
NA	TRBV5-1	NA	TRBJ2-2	TGCGCCAGCAGCCCCGGACAGACGATGAACACCGGGGAGCTGTTTTTT	CASSPGQTMNTGELFF
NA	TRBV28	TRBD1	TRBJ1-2	TGTGCCAGTCAGAAACAGGGGGCGGGTAGTGGCTACACCTTC	CASQKQGAGSGYTF
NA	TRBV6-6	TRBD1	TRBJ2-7	TGTGCCAGCAGTGGTGCGGACAGGGCCGTCGTTCACTTC	CASSGADRAVVHF
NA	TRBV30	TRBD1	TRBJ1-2	TGTGCCTGGAAGGGACAGGGGAACTATGGCTACACCTTC	CAWKGQGNYGYTF
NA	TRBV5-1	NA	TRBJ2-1	TGCGCCAGCAGCTTGGACCGGGTCTCCTACAATGAGCAGTTCTTC	CASSLDRVSYNEQFF
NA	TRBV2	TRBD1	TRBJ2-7	TGTGCCAGCAGTGAAGCAAGGGGGCCCTACGAGCAGTACTTC	CASSEARGPYEQYF
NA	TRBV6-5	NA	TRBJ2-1	TGTGCCAGCAGTGACGGGATCCTCATTCGTCGGCAGTTCTTC	CASSDGILIRRQFF
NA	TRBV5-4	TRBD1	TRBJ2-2	TGTGCCAGCAGCTTGGGACAGGGAAGGAATGGCGGGGAGCTGTTTTTT	CASSLGQGRNGGELFF
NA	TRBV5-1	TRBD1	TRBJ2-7	TGCGCCAGCAGCTTGAGTGGAGCGGGACAGGGCTACGAGCAGTACTTC	CASSLSGAGQGYEQYF
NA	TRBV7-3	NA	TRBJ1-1	TGTGCCAGCAGCCCAGCCAGAGGGACTGAAGCTTTCTTT	CASSPARGTEAFF
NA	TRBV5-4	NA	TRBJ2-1	TGTGCCAGCAGCTTGGATGGGGCTGGCTCCTACAATGAGCAGTTCTTC	CASSLDGAGSYNEQFF
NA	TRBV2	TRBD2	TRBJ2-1	TGTGCCAGCAGTGATCTTCCTCTTAGCGGGAAATCCTACAATGAGCAGTTCTTC	CASSDLPLSGKSYNEQFF
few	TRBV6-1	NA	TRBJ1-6	TGTGCCAGCAGTGTCAGTAATTCACCCCTCCACTTT	CASSVSNSPLHF
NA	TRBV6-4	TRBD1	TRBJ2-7	TGTGCCAGCAGTGACGGGACAGGGGTGTGCTACGAGCAGTACTTC	CASSDGTGVCYEQYF
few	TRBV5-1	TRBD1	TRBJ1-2	TGCGCCAGCAGCTTAAACGTGGACAGGGCAGGCGGCTACACCTTC	CASSLNVDRAGGYTF
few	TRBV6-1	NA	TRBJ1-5	TGTGCCAGCAACTCAGACGGGTTCGGCAATCAGCCCCAGCATTTT	CASNSDGFGNQPQHF
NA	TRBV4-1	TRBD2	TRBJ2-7	TGCGCCAGCAGCCTTCGGACTAGCGGAGCCTACGAGCAGTACTTC	CASSLRTSGAYEQYF
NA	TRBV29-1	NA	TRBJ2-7	TGCAGCGTTGAGGGCCAGAGCACCCACGAGCAGTACTTC	CSVEGQSTHEQYF
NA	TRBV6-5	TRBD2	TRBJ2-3	TGTGCCAGCAGGCCGAGCGGGAGAGAGGTGGATACGCAGTATTTT	CASRPSGREVDTQYF